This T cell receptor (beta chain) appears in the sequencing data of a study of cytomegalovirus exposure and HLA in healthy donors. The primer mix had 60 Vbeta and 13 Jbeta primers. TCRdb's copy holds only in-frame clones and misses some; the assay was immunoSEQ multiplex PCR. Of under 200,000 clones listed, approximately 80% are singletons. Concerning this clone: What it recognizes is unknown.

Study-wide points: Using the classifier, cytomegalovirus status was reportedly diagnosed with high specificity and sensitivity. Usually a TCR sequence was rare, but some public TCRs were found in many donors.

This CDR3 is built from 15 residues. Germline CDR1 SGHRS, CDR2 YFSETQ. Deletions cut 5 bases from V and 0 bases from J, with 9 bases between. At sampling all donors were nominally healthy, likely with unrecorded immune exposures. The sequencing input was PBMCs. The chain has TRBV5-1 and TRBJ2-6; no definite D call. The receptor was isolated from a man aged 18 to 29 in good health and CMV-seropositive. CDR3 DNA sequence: TGCGCCAGCAGGGAGCAGATCTCTGGGGCCAACGTCCTGACTTTC. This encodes CASREQISGANVLTF. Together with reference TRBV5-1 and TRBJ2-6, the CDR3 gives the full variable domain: KAGVTQTPRYLIKTRGQQVTLSCSPISGHRSVSWYQQTPGQGLQFLFEYFSETQRNKGNFPGRFSGRQFSNSRSEMNVSTLELGDSALYLCASREQISGANVLTFGAGSRLTVL.